The TCR beta chain under discussion was sequenced for a study of shared clonotypes between healthy human individuals. Subsets obtained from CD4+ cells comprised CD45RA+ naive and CD45RA-negative memory cells. The assay was immunoSEQ multiplex PCR, and TCRdb's table has in-frame clones only and misses some. This sample carries 2 million to 2.5 million clones, over 90% of them seen once, and the ten largest clones take roughly 0.36%. This clone was seen once. Its cognate antigen is unknown. Points from the study as a whole: In a handful of donors, around 5% of naive CD4 clonotypes appeared in common. Among the subsets, naive ones generally showed larger estimated richness than memory ones.

This TCR was recovered from a young man in good health. Some clones in this sample may be carry-over from other donors' samples. The sequenced material came from naive CD4+ T cells from PBMCs. Subset: CD45RA+ positively selected.

For the CDR3, the DNA is TGTGCCAGCAGCGTAGCGCTGAGGGAGACCCAGTACTTC. Translated: CASSVALRETQYF. The chain has TRBV9 and TRBJ2-5, with D unclear. This CDR3 is 13 amino acids long. Germline-derived CDR1 and CDR2 are SGDLS and YYNGEE. Trimming shortened V by 0 bases and J by 5 bases, and 8 bases separated the two germline ends.